Shown below are 9 T cell receptor beta chains from a single sample sequenced in a study of cytotoxic CD8 clonotypes in ibrutinib-treated CLL. Sequencing used immunoSEQ multiplex PCR; TCRdb keeps in-frame clones, though not all of them. The sample yields 250,000 to 350,000 clones, about 72% seen once. The source material was PBMCs, sampled at disease progression, from a patient treated with ibrutinib. The origin of the receptors is a human donor with chronic lymphocytic leukemia.

This clone showed up just once. The chain employs TRBV6-5 and TRBJ2-3; D may correspond to TRBD1 or TRBD2 (7 bases each). With 6 bases removed from V and 7 bases from J, the gap between germline ends came to 17 bases. The germline V gene encodes CDR1 MNHEY and CDR2 SVGAGI. The CDR3 covers 14 residues. The CDR3 nucleotides read TGTGCCAGCAGCCTCGGCAGGGGGGGGAATACGCAGTATTTT. It encodes CASSLGRGGNTQYF.

The chain has TRBV4-1 and TRBJ2-6; D not certain. V was pared by 0 bases and J by 0 bases, with 6 bases between. CDR1 and CDR2 from the germline V gene are MGHRA and YSYEKL. The CDR3 is 16 amino acids. The CDR3, as DNA: TGCGCCAGCAGCCAAGATTACGACTCTGGGGCCAACGTCCTGACTTTC. It yields the protein CASSQDYDSGANVLTF.

The V gene is TRBV11-3, the J gene TRBJ2-7; D is possibly TRBD1 (6 bases). Germline CDR1 is SGHNT and CDR2 is YENEEA. This CDR3 has 13 residues. Trimming pared 0 bases from V and 7 bases from J, leaving 10 bases between. Here the CDR3 reads CASSLDGRGEQYF. The CDR3 DNA sequence: TGTGCCAGCAGCTTAGACGGTAGGGGGGAGCAGTACTTC.

The chain recombines TRBV4-1 with TRBJ2-7; 8 positions match TRBD2. Germline CDR1 reads MGHRA; CDR2 reads YSYEKL. J gave up 5 bases and V 0 bases, and 6 bases lay outside the gene matches. This CDR3 is built from 15 residues. The CDR3 sequence is CASSQEAGGADEQYF. The CDR3 bases are TGCGCCAGCAGCCAAGAAGCCGGGGGGGCGGACGAGCAGTACTTC.

This clone came up a few times. The chain is built from TRBV7-2 and TRBJ2-7, with TRBD2 identical over 11 bases. The CDR3 sequence is 15 residues long. The ends lost 7 bases at V and 3 bases at J; junction bases unmatched: 8. Germline V gene lookup returns CDR1 SGHTA and CDR2 FQGNSA. Here the CDR3 reads CASMPRLAGLYEQYF. CDR3 nucleotide sequence: TGTGCCAGCATGCCCCGACTAGCGGGACTCTACGAGCAGTACTTC.

The genes are TRBV9 and TRBJ2-1; weak D call: TRBD2 (6 bases). This CDR3 has 16 residues. In germline, CDR1 is SGDLS, CDR2 YYNGEE. Trimming took off 0 bases at V and 4 bases at J, with 14 bases between the two ends. DNA of the CDR3: TGTGCCAGCAGCGTAGAACGGGAGTTCCCTTACAATGAGCAGTTCTTC. Its protein is CASSVEREFPYNEQFF.

As DNA, the CDR3 is TGTGCCAGCAGCTTAGCCCAACAGACAGGGTCCTCCAGATGGACCCAGTACTTC. Translating it yields CASSLAQQTGSSRWTQYF. This chain links TRBV11-1 with TRBJ2-5; TRBD1 aligns across 7 bases. V was pared by 0 bases and J by 7 bases, with 17 bases of the junction left unmatched. The germline V gene encodes CDR1 SGHAT and CDR2 FQDESV (reference sequence). The CDR3 runs to 18 residues.

The rearrangement uses TRBV4-2 and TRBJ2-1; D is possibly TRBD1 (5 bases). Trimming removed 1 base from V and 14 bases from J, with 15 bases in between. CDR3 length: 13 amino acids. Germline loops: CDR1 LGHNA, CDR2 YNFKEQ. The CDR3 region is CASSQGGPTGKFF. CDR3 nucleotides: TGTGCCAGCAGCCAAGGTGGGCCCACAGGCAAGTTCTTC.

CDR3 sequence (DNA): TGTGCCAGCAGTTTATTTAGACGTGCAACTAATGAAAAACTGTTTTTT. Its translation is CASSLFRRATNEKLFF. The rearrangement uses TRBV28 and TRBJ1-4; D unclear. From germline, CDR1 is MDHEN and CDR2 SYDVKM. Trimming took 1 base from V and 0 from J, leaving 9 bases between them. CDR3 length equals 16 residues.